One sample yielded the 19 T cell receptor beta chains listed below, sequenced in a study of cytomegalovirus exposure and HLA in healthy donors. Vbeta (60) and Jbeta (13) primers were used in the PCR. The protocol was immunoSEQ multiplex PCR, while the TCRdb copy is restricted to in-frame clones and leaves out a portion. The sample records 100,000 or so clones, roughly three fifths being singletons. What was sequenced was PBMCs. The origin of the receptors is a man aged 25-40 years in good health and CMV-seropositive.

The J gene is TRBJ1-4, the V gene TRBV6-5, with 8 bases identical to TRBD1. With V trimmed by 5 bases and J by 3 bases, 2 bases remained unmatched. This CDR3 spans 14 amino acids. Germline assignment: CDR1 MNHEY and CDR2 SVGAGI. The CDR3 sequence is CASSRQGSNEKLFF. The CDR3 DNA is TGTGCCAGCAGTAGACAGGGGTCTAATGAAAAACTGTTTTTT.

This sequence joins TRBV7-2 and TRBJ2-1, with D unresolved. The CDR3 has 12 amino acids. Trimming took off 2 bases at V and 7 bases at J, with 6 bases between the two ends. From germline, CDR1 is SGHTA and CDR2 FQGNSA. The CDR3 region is CASSLSRNEQFF. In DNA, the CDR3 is TGTGCCAGCAGCTTATCCCGGAATGAGCAGTTCTTC.

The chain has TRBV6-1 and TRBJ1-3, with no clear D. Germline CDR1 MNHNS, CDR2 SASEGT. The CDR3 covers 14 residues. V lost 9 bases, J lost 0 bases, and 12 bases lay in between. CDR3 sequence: CASLQRLSGNTIYF. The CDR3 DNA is TGTGCCAGTCTTCAGCGCCTCTCTGGAAACACCATATATTTT.

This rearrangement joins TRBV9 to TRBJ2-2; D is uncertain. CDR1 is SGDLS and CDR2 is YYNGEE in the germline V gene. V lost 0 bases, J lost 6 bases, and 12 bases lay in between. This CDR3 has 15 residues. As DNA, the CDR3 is TGTGCCAGCAGCGTAGATTGGGCCTATCCCGGGGAGCTGTTTTTT. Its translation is CASSVDWAYPGELFF.

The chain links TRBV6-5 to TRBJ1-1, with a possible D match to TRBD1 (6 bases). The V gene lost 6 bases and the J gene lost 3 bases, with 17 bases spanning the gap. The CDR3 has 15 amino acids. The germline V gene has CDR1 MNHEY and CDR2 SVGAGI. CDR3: CASRSTGLGDTEAFF. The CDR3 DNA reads TGTGCCAGCAGGTCCACAGGGTTGGGGGACACTGAAGCTTTCTTT.

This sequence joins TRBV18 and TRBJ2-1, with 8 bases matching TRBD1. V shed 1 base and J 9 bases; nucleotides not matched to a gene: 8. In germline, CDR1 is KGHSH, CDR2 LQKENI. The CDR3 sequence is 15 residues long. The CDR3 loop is CASSPQRQGAGEQFF. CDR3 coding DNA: TGTGCCAGCTCACCACAAAGGCAGGGGGCAGGTGAGCAGTTCTTC. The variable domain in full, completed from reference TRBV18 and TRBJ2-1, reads NAGVMQNPRHLVRRRGQEARLRCSPMKGHSHVYWYRQLPEEGLKFMVYLQKENIIDESGMPKERFSAEFPKEGPSILRIQQVVRGDSAAYFCASSPQRQGAGEQFFGPGTRLTVL.

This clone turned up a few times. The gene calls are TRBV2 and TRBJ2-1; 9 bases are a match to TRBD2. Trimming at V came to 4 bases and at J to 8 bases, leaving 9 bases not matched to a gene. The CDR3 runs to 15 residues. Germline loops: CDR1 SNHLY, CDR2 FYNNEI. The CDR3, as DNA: TGTGCCAGCAGTGTAATGGTAGCGGGGGTTGATGAGCAGTTCTTC. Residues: CASSVMVAGVDEQFF.

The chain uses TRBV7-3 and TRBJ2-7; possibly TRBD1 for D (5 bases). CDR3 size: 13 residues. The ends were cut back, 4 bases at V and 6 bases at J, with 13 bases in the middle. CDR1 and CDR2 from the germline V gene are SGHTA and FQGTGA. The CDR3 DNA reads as TGTGCCAGCAGCTCCTATGGACAAAGCGAGCAGTACTTC. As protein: CASSSYGQSEQYF.

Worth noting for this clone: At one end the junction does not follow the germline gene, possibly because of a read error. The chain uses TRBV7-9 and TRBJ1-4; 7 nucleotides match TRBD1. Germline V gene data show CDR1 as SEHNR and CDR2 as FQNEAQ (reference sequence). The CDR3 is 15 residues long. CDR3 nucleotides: TGTTCCAGCAGCCGTGACAGGGAGGTATATGAAAAACTGTTTTTT. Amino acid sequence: CSSSRDREVYEKLFF.

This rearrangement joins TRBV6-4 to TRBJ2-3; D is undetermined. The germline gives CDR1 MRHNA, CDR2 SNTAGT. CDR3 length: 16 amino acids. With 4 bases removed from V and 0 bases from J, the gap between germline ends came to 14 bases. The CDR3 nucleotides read TGTGCCAGCAGTGTTCTCGGTCCGCCTAGCACAGATACGCAGTATTTT. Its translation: CASSVLGPPSTDTQYF.

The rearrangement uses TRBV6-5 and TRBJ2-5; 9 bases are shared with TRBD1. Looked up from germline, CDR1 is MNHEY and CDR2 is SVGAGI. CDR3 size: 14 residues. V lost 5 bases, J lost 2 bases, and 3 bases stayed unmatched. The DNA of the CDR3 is TGTGCCAGCAGTACCGGGACAGGGCAAGAGACCCAGTACTTC. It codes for CASSTGTGQETQYF.

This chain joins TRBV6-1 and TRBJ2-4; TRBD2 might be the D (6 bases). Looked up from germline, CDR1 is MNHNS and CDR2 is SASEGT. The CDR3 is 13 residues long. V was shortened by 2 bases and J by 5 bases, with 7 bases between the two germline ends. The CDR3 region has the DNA TGTGCCAGCAGTGAACCGGGAGAAAACATTCAGTACTTC. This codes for CASSEPGENIQYF.

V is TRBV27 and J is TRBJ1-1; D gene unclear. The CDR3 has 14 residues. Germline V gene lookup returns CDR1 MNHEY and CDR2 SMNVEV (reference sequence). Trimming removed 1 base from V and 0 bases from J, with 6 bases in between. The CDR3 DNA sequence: TGTGCCAGCAGTTTATTCGGGGTGAACACTGAAGCTTTCTTT. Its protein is CASSLFGVNTEAFF.

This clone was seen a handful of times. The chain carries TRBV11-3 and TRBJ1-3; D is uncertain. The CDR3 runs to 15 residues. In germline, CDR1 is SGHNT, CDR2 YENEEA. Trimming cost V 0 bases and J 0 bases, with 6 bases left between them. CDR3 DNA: TGTGCCAGCAGCTTAGATAACAACTCTGGAAACACCATATATTTT. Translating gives CASSLDNNSGNTIYF.

The DNA of the CDR3 is TGTGCCATCAGTCCGGTTGCGAACACTGAAGCTTTCTTT. Protein: CAISPVANTEAFF. The chain carries TRBV10-3 and TRBJ1-1; no reliable D call. Germline V gene lookup returns CDR1 ENHRY and CDR2 SYGVKD. V was shortened by 5 bases and J by 1 base, with 8 bases between the two germline ends. This CDR3 spans 13 amino acids.

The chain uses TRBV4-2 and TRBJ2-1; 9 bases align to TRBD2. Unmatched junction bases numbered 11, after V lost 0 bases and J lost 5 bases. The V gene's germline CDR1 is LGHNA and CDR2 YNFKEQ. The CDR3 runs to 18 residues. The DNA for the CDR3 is TGTGCCAGCAGCCAAGATCTCCCGCTAGCGGGGAGTGACAATGAGCAGTTCTTC. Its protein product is CASSQDLPLAGSDNEQFF.

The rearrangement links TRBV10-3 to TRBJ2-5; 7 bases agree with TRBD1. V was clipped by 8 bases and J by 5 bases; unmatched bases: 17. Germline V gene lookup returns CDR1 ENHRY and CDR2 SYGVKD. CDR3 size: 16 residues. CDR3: CAIRDTKEGAGETQYF. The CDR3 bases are TGTGCCATCCGCGACACCAAAGAGGGGGCAGGGGAGACCCAGTACTTC.

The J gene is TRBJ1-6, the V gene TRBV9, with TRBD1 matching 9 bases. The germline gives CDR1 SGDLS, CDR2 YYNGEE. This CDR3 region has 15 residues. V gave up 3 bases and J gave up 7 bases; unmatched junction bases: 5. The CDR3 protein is CASSDQTGGNSPLHF. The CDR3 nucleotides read TGTGCCAGCAGCGACCAGACAGGGGGAAATTCACCCCTCCACTTT.

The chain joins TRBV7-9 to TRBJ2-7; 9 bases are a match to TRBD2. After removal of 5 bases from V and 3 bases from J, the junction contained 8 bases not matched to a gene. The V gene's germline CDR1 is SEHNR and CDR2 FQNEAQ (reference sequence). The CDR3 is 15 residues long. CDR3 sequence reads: CASSPVLRGGYEQYF. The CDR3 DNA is TGTGCCAGCAGCCCCGTTCTGCGGGGGGGCTACGAGCAGTACTTC.